These T cell receptor beta chains were read from a single sample in a study of shared clonotypes between healthy human individuals. Data came from immunoSEQ multiplex PCR; TCRdb stores just in-frame clones and leaves some out. This sample has fewer than 500,000 clones, with about 75% found just once. Sequenced sample: PBMCs. The receptors come from a woman aged 40-49 years in good health. Some clones in this sample may be carry-over from other donors' samples. Both conserved end residues are trimmed from each CDR3.

>TRBJ1-4|TRBV5-1
ASSLLRAGQNEKLF
>TRBJ2-5|TRBV5-5
ASSFQRELRAETQY
>TRBJ1-5|TRBV2
ASSGVLRDQPQH
>TRBJ2-2|TRBV4-2
ASSQGLLAGGPEELF
>TRBJ1-3|TRBV18
ASSPPPYWASGNTIY
>TRBJ2-5|TRBV25-1
ASRQTGVETQY
>TRBJ2-5|TRBV5-4
ASSLGGAQETQY
>TRBJ2-5|TRBV6-1
ASSEWDRQETQY
>TRBJ2-2|TRBV7-2
ASSLARRGELF
>TRBJ2-3|TRBV27
ASRDRGGFATDTQY
>TRBJ2-7|TRBV10-2
ASSESTIEQY
>TRBJ2-2|TRBV4-2
ASSQDRRRAHTGELF
>TRBJ1-4|TRBV2
ASSEQGGYEKLF
>TRBJ2-3|TRBV9
ASSVGPSGLGREGQRTQY
>TRBJ2-2|TRBV11-1
ASSLLGSGEITGELF
>TRBJ2-7|TRBV5-1
ASSLASGGDYYEQY
>TRBJ2-6|TRBV5-6
ASSPRTQGLAGANVLT
>TRBJ2-7|TRBV7-2
ASSLGSGTGEQY
>TRBJ2-2|TRBV7-2
ASSPSSGTGELF
>TRBJ2-2|TRBV25-1
ASAGGELF
>TRBJ2-7|TRBV29-1
SVEGRDAYEQY
>TRBJ2-3|TRBV27
ASSLAGGPLDTQY
>TRBJ2-1|TRBV15
ATTKSFDNEQF
>TRBJ2-7|TRBV5-1
ASSLTGFTYEQY
>TRBJ2-5|TRBV2
ASSEGPQY
>TRBJ1-2|TRBV7-3
ASSMGQANYGYT
>TRBJ2-7|TRBV7-2
ASSAIRGSYEQY
>TRBJ1-5|TRBV2
ASRDRVSQPQH
>TRBJ1-1|TRBV7-9
ASSQRGVGQAF
>TRBJ2-7|TRBV6-5
ASSRTGYEQY
>TRBJ2-1|TRBV2
ASIGTRRDEQF
>TRBJ2-5|TRBV28
ASRGGSSEETQY
>TRBJ1-5|TRBV18
ASSLSDTNQPQH
>TRBJ1-1|TRBV7-9
ASSPTRGTEAF
>TRBJ1-3|TRBV7-2
ASSLGGPDSGNTIY
>TRBJ1-1|TRBV28
ASSAGTRWTEAF
>TRBJ2-2|TRBV19
ASTKRGDLNTGELF
>TRBJ2-7|TRBV6-5
ASQRGWQQY
>TRBJ2-7|TRBV29-1
SARTSGVYEQY
>TRBJ2-1|TRBV10-3
AISETQVFYNEQF
>TRBJ2-3|TRBV6-1
ASSGPGGTDTQY
>TRBJ1-1|TRBV5-1
ASSLGSLGRKDTEAF
>TRBJ2-2|TRBV19
ASSTWNGELF
>TRBJ1-2|TRBV15
ATSRDGTGHGYT
>TRBJ1-4|TRBV18
ASSPPFDRNEKLF
>TRBJ1-2|TRBV19
ASSNNNRGGYGYT
>TRBJ2-7|TRBV7-9
ASSLEGRGHEQY
>TRBJ1-1|TRBV5-1
ASSSGTRNTEAF
>TRBJ2-1|TRBV7-9
ASSLVGSGNRPQF
>TRBJ2-2|TRBV7-9
ASSRGGLAGGPYTGELF
>TRBJ1-2|TRBV5-5
ASSLGGGESYT
>TRBJ1-1|TRBV19
ASSIEGREAF
>TRBJ2-7|TRBV6-5
ASRTGLAGAYEQY
>TRBJ2-1|TRBV19
ASSSRRKIDNEQF
>TRBJ2-7|TRBV28
ASSHQGQGVYEQY